A selection of T cell receptor beta chains follows, all from one sample in a study of blood T cell repertoires in COVID-19. TCRdb's table, derived via immunoSEQ multiplex PCR, lists solely in-frame clones and lacks some. The data show approximately 200,000 clones, with around nine tenths seen just once and approximately 11% held by the top ten. The specimen sequenced was PBMCs or T cells enriched from blood (not recorded which). Receptors originate from a man younger than 45 who had recovered from COVID-19. Each CDR3 is given with its conserved first and last residue. For some rows the clone size is stated as once, few or many, or as a class when expanded; others skip it.

TRBJ1-1 | TRBV29-1 | - | CSVVDLEAFF
TRBJ2-1 | TRBV5-1 | - | CASSLRVTGTGGNEQFF
TRBJ1-5 | TRBV5-6 | - | CASSLAHTGQGDPRPQHF
TRBJ1-1 | TRBV19 | - | CASSPRWSYEAFF
TRBJ2-1 | TRBV5-1 | - | CASSLEGQYNEQFF
TRBJ1-1 | TRBV7-2 | - | CASSPQGHPAFF
TRBJ2-1 | TRBV29-1 | - | CSVDGLAVSSDSYNEQFF
TRBJ2-1 | TRBV11-2 | - | CASSFLAGFYNEQFF
TRBJ1-5 | TRBV28 | - | CASSLQGALRQPQHF
TRBJ2-5 | TRBV27 | - | CASRPGRAAVQETQYF
TRBJ1-5 | TRBV7-8 | - | CASSLDGNQPQHF
TRBJ1-2 | TRBV11-2 | - | CASSWRAGDGYTF
TRBJ2-3 | TRBV19 | - | CASSTQRGGPDTQYF
TRBJ2-1 | TRBV5-6 | once | CASSSSHNEQFF
TRBJ2-7 | TRBV28 | - | CASNKAGGVIEQYF
TRBJ1-1 | TRBV6-2/TRBV6-3 | - | CASSLWGGTEAFF
TRBJ1-1 | TRBV10-2 | - | CASSGGHTEAFF
TRBJ1-1 | TRBV3-1/TRBV3-2 | - | CASSQGDSNTEAFF
TRBJ2-2 | TRBV21-1 | - | CASSKVRRWETANTGELFF
TRBJ1-2 | TRBV5-4 | - | CASSPPGGDRAYGYTF
TRBJ2-6 | TRBV10-3 | once | CAAQQGNGPVGANVLTF
TRBJ1-6 | TRBV27 | - | CASRTEVQINSPLHF
TRBJ1-2 | TRBV3-1/TRBV3-2 | once | CASSQIRDRGSYGYTF
TRBJ2-7 | TRBV3-1/TRBV3-2 | - | CASSGHFEGGPYEQYF
TRBJ1-4 | TRBV6-1 | - | CASSEWDRDEKLFF
TRBJ2-3 | TRBV2 | - | CASNQRGSTDTQYF
TRBJ1-2 | TRBV19 | - | CASSIAQGATLDGYTF
TRBJ2-3 | TRBV7-9 | - | CASSSVGDTQYF
TRBJ2-1 | TRBV4-2 | - | CASSQEDRAGGGWNEQFF
TRBJ2-5 | TRBV6-5 | - | CASSFSGRAKTQYF
TRBJ1-6 | TRBV27 | - | CASSFGTGGLDSPLHF
TRBJ2-5 | TRBV10-2 | - | CASRLERGLSGTQYF
TRBJ2-7 | TRBV29-1 | - | CSVQGGQLYEQYF
TRBJ2-7 | TRBV7-2 | - | CASSLVQAYEQYF
TRBJ1-4 | TRBV9 | - | CASSPTPTPPNLFF
TRBJ1-1 | TRBV7-2 | - | CASTPGPDGTKAFF
TRBJ2-5 | TRBV7-6 | - | CASSLGARLGSETQYF
TRBJ1-2 | TRBV3-1/TRBV3-2 | - | CASSPFRDSSTGLGYTF
TRBJ2-1 | TRBV28 | - | CASSLDRGREQFF
TRBJ2-7 | TRBV21-1 | - | CASSKEQLRYEQYF
TRBJ2-3 | TRBV6-1 | - | CASSELAEPTDTQYF